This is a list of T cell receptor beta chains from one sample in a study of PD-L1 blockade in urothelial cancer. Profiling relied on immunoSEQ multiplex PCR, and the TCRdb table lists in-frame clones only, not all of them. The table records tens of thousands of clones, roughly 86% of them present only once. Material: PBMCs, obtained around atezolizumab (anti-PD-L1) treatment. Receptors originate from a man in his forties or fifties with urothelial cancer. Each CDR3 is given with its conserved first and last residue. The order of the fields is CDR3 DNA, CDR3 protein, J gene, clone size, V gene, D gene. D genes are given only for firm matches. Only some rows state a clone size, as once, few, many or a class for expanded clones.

DNA: TGTGCCAGCAGCCAAGATCCGGGGGGGGCGGGGAGCTCCTACGAGCAGTACTTC
CDR3: CASSQDPGGAGSSYEQYF
J: TRBJ2-7
size: NA
V: TRBV4-2
D: TRBD2

DNA: TGTGCCAGCAGTGCGACATATCAGGCCGAGCAGTACTTC
CDR3: CASSATYQAEQYF
J: TRBJ2-7
size: NA
V: TRBV6-1
D: NA

DNA: TGTGCCAGCAGCTTAGGGACAGGGACTCAGCCCCAGCATTTT
CDR3: CASSLGTGTQPQHF
J: TRBJ1-5
size: NA
V: TRBV7-6
D: TRBD1

DNA: TGTGCCAGCAGTAGTCTAGGGGCCAAGTACGAGCAGTACTTC
CDR3: CASSSLGAKYEQYF
J: TRBJ2-7
size: NA
V: TRBV7-2
D: NA

DNA: TGTGCCAGTAGGAAAGGGGGTGGGACAGGGTCCAATGAGCAGTTCTTC
CDR3: CASRKGGGTGSNEQFF
J: TRBJ2-1
size: NA
V: TRBV19
D: TRBD1

DNA: TGTGCCAGCACAGTAGCGGGGCCCACAGATACGCAGTATTTT
CDR3: CASTVAGPTDTQYF
J: TRBJ2-3
size: NA
V: TRBV6-6
D: TRBD2

DNA: TGTGCCAGTGCCCGGACTAGCGGGGGTGATGAGCAGTTCTTC
CDR3: CASARTSGGDEQFF
J: TRBJ2-1
size: NA
V: TRBV7-3
D: TRBD2

DNA: TGTGCCATCAGCGGGGGACAGGGAACCTACAATGAGCAGTTCTTC
CDR3: CAISGGQGTYNEQFF
J: TRBJ2-1
size: few
V: TRBV10-3
D: TRBD1

DNA: TGTGCCAGCAGCCGGGGGTCTGGGGCCAACGTCCTGACTTTC
CDR3: CASSRGSGANVLTF
J: TRBJ2-6
size: NA
V: TRBV7-6
D: NA

DNA: TGTGCCAGCAGCTTGGGGAACCTGGGACAGCTATATGGCTACACCTTC
CDR3: CASSLGNLGQLYGYTF
J: TRBJ1-2
size: NA
V: TRBV5-5
D: TRBD1

DNA: TGTGCCAGCAGTGATCGAGACAGGGCTGGGGCCAACGTCCTGACTTTC
CDR3: CASSDRDRAGANVLTF
J: TRBJ2-6
size: NA
V: TRBV6-1
D: TRBD1